This TCR beta chain was recorded in a study of T-cell reconstitution after alpha-beta-depleted transplantation in children. Deletions cut 5 bases from V and 1 base from J, with 14 bases between. CDR1 and CDR2 (germline): SEHNR, FQNEAQ (reference sequence). The CDR3 runs 15 residues. Unique molecular identifiers were built into the TCRbeta library. TCRdb fed the PCR reads into MiXCR, producing one record per CDR3 protein. The table shows some 840,000 distinct CDR3 sequences, with about 15% occurring only once. Sequenced here: PBMCs, mostly from graft donor cells, sampled 360 days after TCRalphabeta/CD19-depleted stem cell transplant. This sequence joins TRBV7-9 and TRBJ2-5; possibly TRBD2 for D (5 bases). This TCR was recovered from a male patient between 5 and 17 years old who had a stem cell transplant for acute lymphoblastic leukemia, so the T cells may come from the graft donor. The CDR3 bases are TGTGCCAGCAGCCCGCAACTAGGCATCCAAGAGACCCAGTACTTC. Protein sequence: CASSPQLGIQETQYF.